Reported below is one T cell receptor beta chain. The data derive from a study of blood T cell repertoires in COVID-19. Study in general: COVID-19 samples, acute and convalescent, were from the United States, Italy and Spain. From T cells, B-cell-depleted T cells, or PBMCs came the material, which was cDNA or gDNA.

The authors' processing: Amplification with reference gene primers provided the estimates of nucleated cell counts. Produced via immunoSEQ multiplex PCR; TCRdb's table is partial and in-frame only. V, J and clone size were drawn from that table, and D and trimming were deduced from the DNA. The repertoire consists of about 300,000 clones, with more than 75% occurring once and the leading ten covering over 1%. Germline trimming cut 2 bases from V and 6 bases from J; bases unmatched to any gene: 4. Germline V gene lookup returns CDR1 MNHNY and CDR2 SVGAGI (reference sequence). The CDR3 sequence is 13 residues long.

This TCR was sampled from a man in his sixties or seventies with acute or convalescent COVID-19. The chain carries TRBV6-6 and TRBJ2-7; 7 bases agree with TRBD1. The sample was peripheral blood. This chain's CDR3 is CASSYAQGREQYF. CDR3 bases: TGTGCCAGCAGTTACGCACAGGGGCGCGAGCAGTACTTC.